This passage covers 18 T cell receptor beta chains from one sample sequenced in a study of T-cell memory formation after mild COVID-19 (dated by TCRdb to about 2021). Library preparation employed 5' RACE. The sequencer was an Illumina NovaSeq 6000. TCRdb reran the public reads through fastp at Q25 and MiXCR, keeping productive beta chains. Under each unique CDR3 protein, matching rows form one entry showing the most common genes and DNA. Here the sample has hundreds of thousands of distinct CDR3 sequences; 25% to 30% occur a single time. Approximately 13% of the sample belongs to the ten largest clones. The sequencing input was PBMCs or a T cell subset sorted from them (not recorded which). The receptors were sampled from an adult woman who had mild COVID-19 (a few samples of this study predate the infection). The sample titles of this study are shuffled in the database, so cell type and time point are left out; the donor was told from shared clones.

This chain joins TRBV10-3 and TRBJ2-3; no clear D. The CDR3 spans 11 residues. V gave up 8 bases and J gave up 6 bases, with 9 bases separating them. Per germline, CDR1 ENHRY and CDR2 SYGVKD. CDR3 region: CAIADSDTQYF. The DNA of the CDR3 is TGTGCCATCGCAGATTCTGATACGCAGTATTTT.

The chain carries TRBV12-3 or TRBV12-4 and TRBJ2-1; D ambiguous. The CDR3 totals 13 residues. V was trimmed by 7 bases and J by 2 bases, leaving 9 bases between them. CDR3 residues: CASTWTTYNEQFF. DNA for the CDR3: TGTGCCAGCACCTGGACCACCTACAATGAGCAGTTCTTC.

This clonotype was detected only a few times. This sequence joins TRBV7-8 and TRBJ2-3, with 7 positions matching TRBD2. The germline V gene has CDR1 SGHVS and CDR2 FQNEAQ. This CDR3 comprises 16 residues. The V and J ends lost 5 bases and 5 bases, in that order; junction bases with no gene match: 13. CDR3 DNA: TGTGCCAGCAGCCAGAACACCCTGCGCGGGGGAGATACGCAGTATTTT. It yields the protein CASSQNTLRGGDTQYF. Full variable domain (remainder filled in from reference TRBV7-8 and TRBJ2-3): GAGVSQSPRYKVAKRGQDVALRCDPISGHVSLFWYQQALGQGPEFLTYFQNEAQLDKSGLPSDRFFAERPEGSVSTLKIQRTQQEDSAVYLCASSQNTLRGGDTQYFGPGTRLTVL.

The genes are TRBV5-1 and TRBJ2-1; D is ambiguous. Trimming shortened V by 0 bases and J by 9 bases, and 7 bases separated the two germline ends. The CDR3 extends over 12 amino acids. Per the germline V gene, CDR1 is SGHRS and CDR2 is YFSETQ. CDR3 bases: TGCGCCAGCAGCTTGGGGACCCGTGAGCAGTTCTTC. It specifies CASSLGTREQFF.

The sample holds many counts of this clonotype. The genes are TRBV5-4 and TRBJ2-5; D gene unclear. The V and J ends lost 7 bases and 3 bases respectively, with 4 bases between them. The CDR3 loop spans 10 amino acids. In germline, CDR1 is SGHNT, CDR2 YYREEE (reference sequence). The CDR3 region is CASGEETQYF. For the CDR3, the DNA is TGTGCCAGCGGTGAAGAGACCCAGTACTTC.

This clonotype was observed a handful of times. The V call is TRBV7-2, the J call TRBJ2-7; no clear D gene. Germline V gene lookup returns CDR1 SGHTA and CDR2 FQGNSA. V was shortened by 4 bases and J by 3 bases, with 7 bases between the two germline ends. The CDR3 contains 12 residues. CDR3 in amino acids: CASSSQDYEQYF. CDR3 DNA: TGTGCCAGCAGCTCCCAGGACTACGAGCAGTACTTC.

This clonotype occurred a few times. CDR3 region: CSVADRGQTGELFF. Written as DNA, the CDR3 is TGCAGCGTAGCTGACAGGGGGCAAACCGGGGAGCTGTTTTTT. The V gene is TRBV29-1, the J gene TRBJ2-2, with TRBD1 matching 10 bases. CDR3 length: 14 residues. From germline, CDR1 is SQVTM and CDR2 ANQGSEA. Trimming cost V 6 bases and J 5 bases; bases outside gene matches: 6.

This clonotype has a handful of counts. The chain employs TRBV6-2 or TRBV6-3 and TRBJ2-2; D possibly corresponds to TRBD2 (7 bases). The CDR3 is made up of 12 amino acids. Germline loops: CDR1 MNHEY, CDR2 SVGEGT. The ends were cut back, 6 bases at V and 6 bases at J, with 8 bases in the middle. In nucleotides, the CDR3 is TGTGCCAGCAGGCGGGGGCCCGGGGAGCTGTTTTTT. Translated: CASRRGPGELFF.

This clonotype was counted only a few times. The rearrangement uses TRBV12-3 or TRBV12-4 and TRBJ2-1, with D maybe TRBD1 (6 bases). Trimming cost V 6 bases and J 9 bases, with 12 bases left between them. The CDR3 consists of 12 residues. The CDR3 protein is CASRPTGPEQFF. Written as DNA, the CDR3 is TGTGCCAGCAGACCCACAGGGCCTGAGCAGTTCTTC.

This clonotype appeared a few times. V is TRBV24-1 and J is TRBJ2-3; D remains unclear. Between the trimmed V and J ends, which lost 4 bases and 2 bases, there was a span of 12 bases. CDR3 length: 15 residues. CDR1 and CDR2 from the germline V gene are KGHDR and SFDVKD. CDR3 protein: CATSEGRRITDTQYF. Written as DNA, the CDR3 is TGTGCCACCAGTGAGGGCCGAAGGATCACAGATACGCAGTATTTT.

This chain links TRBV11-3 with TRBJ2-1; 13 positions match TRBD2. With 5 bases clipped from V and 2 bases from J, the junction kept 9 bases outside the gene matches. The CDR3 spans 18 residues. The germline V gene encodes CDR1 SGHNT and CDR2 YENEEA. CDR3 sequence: CASSPRTSGSIAYNEQFF. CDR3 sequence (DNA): TGTGCCAGCAGCCCTCGGACTAGCGGGAGTATCGCCTACAATGAGCAGTTCTTC.

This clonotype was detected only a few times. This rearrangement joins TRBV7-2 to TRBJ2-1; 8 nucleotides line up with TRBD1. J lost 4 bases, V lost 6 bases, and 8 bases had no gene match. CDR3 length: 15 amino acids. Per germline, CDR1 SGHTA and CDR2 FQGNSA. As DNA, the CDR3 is TGTGCCAGCAGTAATGTGGGGACAGGTTACAATGAGCAGTTCTTC. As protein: CASSNVGTGYNEQFF.

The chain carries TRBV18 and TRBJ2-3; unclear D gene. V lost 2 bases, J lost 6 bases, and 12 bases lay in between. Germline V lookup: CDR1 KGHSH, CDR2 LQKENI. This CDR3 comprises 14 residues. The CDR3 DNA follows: TGTGCCAGCTCACCAGCAAGTAGACTGGATACGCAGTATTTT. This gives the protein CASSPASRLDTQYF.

In DNA, the CDR3 is TGTGCCAGCAGTTTAGCGGGACTAGATGGCACCGGGGAGCTGTTTTTT. It is translated as CASSLAGLDGTGELFF. This sequence joins TRBV12-3 or TRBV12-4 and TRBJ2-2; 8 bases map to TRBD2. V lost 0 bases and J lost 4; bases outside the gene matches: 4. The CDR3 extends over 16 amino acids.

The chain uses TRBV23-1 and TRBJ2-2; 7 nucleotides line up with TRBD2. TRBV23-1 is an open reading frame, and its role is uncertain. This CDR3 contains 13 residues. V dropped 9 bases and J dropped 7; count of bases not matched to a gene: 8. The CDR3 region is CARTPGGYGELFF. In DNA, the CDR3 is TGCGCCAGGACCCCGGGGGGATACGGGGAGCTGTTTTTT.

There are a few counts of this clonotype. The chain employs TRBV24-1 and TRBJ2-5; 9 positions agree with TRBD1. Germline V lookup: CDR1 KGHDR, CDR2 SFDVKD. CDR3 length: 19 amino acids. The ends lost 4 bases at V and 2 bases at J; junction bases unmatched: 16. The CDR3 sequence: CATSDRYNRDRVWQETQYF. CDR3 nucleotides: TGTGCCACCAGTGACCGATATAACCGGGACAGGGTTTGGCAAGAGACCCAGTACTTC.

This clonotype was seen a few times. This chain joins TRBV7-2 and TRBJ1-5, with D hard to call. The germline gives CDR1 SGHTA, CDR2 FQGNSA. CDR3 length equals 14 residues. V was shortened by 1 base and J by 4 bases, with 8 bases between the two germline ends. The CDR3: CASSLESGNQPQHF. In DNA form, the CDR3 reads TGTGCCAGCAGCTTAGAATCCGGAAATCAGCCCCAGCATTTT.

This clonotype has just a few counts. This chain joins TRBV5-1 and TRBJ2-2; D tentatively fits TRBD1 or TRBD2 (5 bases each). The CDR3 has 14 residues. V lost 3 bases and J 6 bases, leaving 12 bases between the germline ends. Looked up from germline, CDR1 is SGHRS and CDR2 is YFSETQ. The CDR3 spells CASSWGRGAGELFF. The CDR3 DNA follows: TGCGCCAGCAGCTGGGGACGTGGAGCCGGGGAGCTGTTTTTT.